The entry below describes one TCR beta chain. This sample was taken from a study of glioma-infiltrating T cells. The CDR3 has 15 amino acids. CDR1 and CDR2 (germline): MNHEY, SMNVEV (reference sequence). V shed 0 bases and J shed 3 bases, with 11 bases lying between them. Using RNA template, CDR3s of TCR alpha and beta were amplified with iRepertoire arm-PCR. TCRdb fed the multiplex PCR reads into MiXCR, producing one record per CDR3 protein. The sample has about 190,000 distinct CDR3 sequences; 25% to 35% are singletons. Material: glioma tissue, nonneoplastic brain tissue, or PBMCs (not recorded which). This sequence was found in a human donor with low-grade glioma or glioblastoma, undergoing nonglioma brain surgery, or in good health (not recorded which). The chain carries TRBV27 and TRBJ1-1, with a weak D call TRBD1 (5 bases). CDR3 in DNA: TGTGCCAGCAGTTTATCTGGGGGGTACGACACTGAAGCTTTCTTT. It yields the protein CASSLSGGYDTEAFF.